This TCR beta chain is drawn from a study of radiotherapy plus CTLA-4 blockade in lung cancer. V dropped 6 bases and J dropped 6 bases, with 15 bases sitting between them. CDR1 and CDR2 (germline): MNHEY, SMNVEV (reference sequence). This CDR3 comprises 13 residues. Assay used: immunoSEQ multiplex PCR; TCRdb lists only in-frame clones, some missing. In the table there are just over 60,000 clones, approximately 80% of which are singletons. J is TRBJ2-7 and V is TRBV27; D perhaps matches TRBD1 (6 bases). The sequence derives from a human donor with non-small cell lung cancer who had a complete response to radiotherapy plus ipilimumab. Sequencing was performed on peripheral blood, taken from a patient treated with radiotherapy plus ipilimumab. Here the CDR3 reads CASRHNRDPEQYF. As DNA, the CDR3 is TGTGCCAGCAGGCACAACAGGGACCCCGAGCAGTACTTC.